Sequencing of this T cell receptor beta chain was carried out in a study of beta chain features in type 1 diabetes. Study details: Sorted cells numbering over 95,000,000 were examined across all samples. Study-level points and caveats: Patients with type 1 diabetes showed fewer VDJ junction insertions and more deletions.

The CDR3 runs to 14 residues. Germline loops: CDR1 SEHNR, CDR2 FQNEAQ (reference sequence). Trimming cost V 3 bases and J 0 bases, with 3 bases left between them. Expressed TCRB transcripts were sequenced after all isolated RNA was converted to cDNA. Sequenced by immunoSEQ multiplex PCR; TCRdb stores in-frame clones only, minus some. The sample shows 860,000 or so clones, roughly 17% of them seen only once. A few counts support this clone. Its specificity is unknown. Cells sorted by CD45RO/CCR7/CD25/CD127/CD95/CD27 comprised CD4+ naive, central memory, regulatory and stem cell-like memory cells. The chain couples TRBV7-9 to TRBJ2-6; D gene ambiguous. The sequencing sample was made of naive CD4+ T cells from blood. This TCR derives from a woman aged 18-29 years in good health. CDR3 amino acids: CASSLYSGANVLTF. CDR3 sequence (DNA): TGTGCCAGCAGCTTGTACTCTGGGGCCAACGTCCTGACTTTC.